This entry lists 21 T cell receptor beta chains sequenced from one sample in a study of blood T cell repertoires in COVID-19. TCRdb keeps only in-frame clones here, not all; method: immunoSEQ multiplex PCR. The sample has hundreds of thousands of clones, 70% to 90% seen once; the top ten hold 4.5% to 5.5%. Material: peripheral blood. The origin of the receptors is a man aged 50 or older with COVID-19, enrolled during active disease.

This rearrangement joins TRBV13 to TRBJ2-7; 9 bases are shared with TRBD2. Per the germline V gene, CDR1 is PRHDT and CDR2 is FYEKMQ (reference sequence). Trimming removed 0 bases from V and 2 bases from J; junction bases left unmatched: 5. The CDR3 contains 16 residues. CDR3 in amino acids: CASSLGRSGGTYEQYF. In DNA, the CDR3 is TGTGCCAGCAGCTTAGGGCGGAGCGGGGGGACCTACGAGCAGTACTTC.

The rearrangement joins TRBV5-1 to TRBJ1-1; unclear D gene. V lost 4 bases, J lost 0 bases, and 10 bases lay in between. The germline gives CDR1 SGHRS, CDR2 YFSETQ. The CDR3 sequence is 14 residues long. CDR3: CASSIIQMNTEAFF. The CDR3, as DNA: TGCGCCAGCAGCATTATACAGATGAACACTGAAGCTTTCTTT. The full variable domain, in which reference TRBV5-1 and TRBJ1-1 provide the parts outside the CDR3, is KAGVTQTPRYLIKTRGQQVTLSCSPISGHRSVSWYQQTPGQGLQFLFEYFSETQRNKGNFPGRFSGRQFSNSRSEMNVSTLELGDSALYLCASSIIQMNTEAFFGQGTRLTVV.

This chain links TRBV11-2 with TRBJ2-3, with TRBD2 identical over 8 bases. Trimming removed 4 bases from V and 6 bases from J; junction bases left unmatched: 12. CDR1 is SGHAT, CDR2 FQNNGV, per germline. The CDR3 runs 16 residues. The DNA for the CDR3 is TGTGCCAGCAGCTCAGTTCGGGGGGGGCGGAGGGATACGCAGTATTTT. It yields the protein CASSSVRGGRRDTQYF.

This clone was seen just once. The V gene is TRBV3-1 (or the pseudogene TRBV3-2), the J gene TRBJ1-5; no clear D. The germline CDR1 and CDR2 sequences are LGHDT and YNNKEL (reference sequence). Trimming removed 0 bases from V and 1 base from J, with 7 bases in between. CDR3 size: 15 residues. This CDR3 reads CASSQDISSNQPQHF. The CDR3 coding sequence is TGTGCCAGCAGCCAAGATATATCGAGCAATCAGCCCCAGCATTTT.

The genes are TRBV2 and TRBJ1-6; TRBD1 aligns across 8 bases. The CDR3 extends over 19 amino acids. Germline trimming cut 0 bases from V and 1 base from J; bases unmatched to any gene: 8. Germline CDR1 SNHLY, CDR2 FYNNEI. CDR3 amino acids: CASSEAYGQGASYNSPLHF. The CDR3 nucleotides are TGTGCCAGCAGTGAAGCGTATGGGCAGGGGGCTTCCTATAATTCACCCCTCCACTTT.

The chain uses TRBV11-2 and TRBJ2-2; D unclear. The CDR3 spans 14 residues. V was cut by 2 bases and J by 1 base, with 5 bases left in between. Germline-derived CDR1 and CDR2 are SGHAT and FQNNGV. CDR3 DNA: TGTGCCAGCAGCTTATCCGTGAACACCGGGGAGCTGTTTTTT. Translated, it gives CASSLSVNTGELFF.

The V call is TRBV5-5, the J call TRBJ1-1, with D maybe TRBD1 (6 bases). The germline V gene encodes CDR1 SGHKS and CDR2 YYEKEE (reference sequence). This CDR3 is 13 amino acids long. The V end lost 3 bases, the J end lost 0 bases, and 6 bases lay between the germline ends. CDR3 residues: CASSWDMNTEAFF. Written as DNA, the CDR3 is TGTGCCAGCAGCTGGGACATGAACACTGAAGCTTTCTTT.

This clone was counted between two and nine times. This chain joins TRBV12-3 or TRBV12-4 and TRBJ1-2, with a possible D match to TRBD1 (5 bases). Trimming removed 3 bases at V and 7 bases at J, with 12 bases between. The length of the CDR3 is 13 residues. The CDR3 nucleotides are TGTGCCAGCAGTTTCGTTGGAGGGGTTGGCTACACCTTC. Residues: CASSFVGGVGYTF.

A few counts support this clone. V gene TRBV3-1 (or the pseudogene TRBV3-2) combines with J gene TRBJ2-5; D is uncertain. V gave up 0 bases and J gave up 9 bases, with 11 bases separating them. The CDR3 contains 13 residues. Per germline, CDR1 LGHDT and CDR2 YNNKEL (reference sequence). CDR3 in DNA: TGTGCCAGCAGCCAAGACATTGCGTTGGCCCAGTACTTC. Its protein is CASSQDIALAQYF.

This clone turned up a few times. V usage is TRBV9 and J usage is TRBJ2-1, with TRBD2 matching over 12 bases. The length of the CDR3 is 17 residues. Germline trimming cut 0 bases from V and 3 bases from J; bases unmatched to any gene: 4. Germline-derived CDR1 and CDR2 are SGDLS and YYNGEE. In nucleotides, the CDR3 is TGTGCCAGCAGCGTAGCTAGCGGGGGGGCCCGCTACAATGAGCAGTTCTTC. The encoded protein is CASSVASGGARYNEQFF.

This chain joins TRBV24-1 and TRBJ2-7; 10 bases align to TRBD1. The CDR3 consists of 13 residues. Germline trimming cut 10 bases from V and 4 bases from J; bases unmatched to any gene: 6. The V gene's germline CDR1 is KGHDR and CDR2 SFDVKD. The CDR3 sequence is CATQTGGWYEQYF. In DNA form, the CDR3 reads TGTGCCACGCAGACAGGGGGCTGGTACGAGCAGTACTTC.

The chain recombines TRBV5-1 with TRBJ2-5, with D possibly being TRBD1 (6 bases). The CDR3 extends over 15 amino acids. V dropped 0 bases and J dropped 7 bases, with 16 bases sitting between them. The germline V gene has CDR1 SGHRS and CDR2 YFSETQ. CDR3 bases: TGCGCCAGCAGCTTGGGGGGACAAAGCCTCGCGACCCAGTACTTC. Amino acid sequence: CASSLGGQSLATQYF.

The chain employs TRBV5-4 and TRBJ1-1, with D perhaps matching TRBD1 (6 bases). The germline V gene has CDR1 SGHNT and CDR2 YYREEE (reference sequence). V was trimmed by 4 bases and J by 6 bases, leaving 16 bases between them. The CDR3 consists of 14 residues. The CDR3 DNA sequence: TGTGCCAGCAGCCTGGGGGACACGTTGGCTGAAGCTTTCTTT. Its translation is CASSLGDTLAEAFF.

The CDR3 here is CASKGGAVYNEQFF. CDR3 in DNA: TGTGCCAGTAAGGGGGGGGCGGTATACAATGAGCAGTTCTTC. The J gene is TRBJ2-1, the V gene TRBV19; D might be TRBD2 (7 bases). The V and J ends lost 7 bases and 4 bases respectively, with 14 bases between them. The CDR3 contains 14 residues. Germline CDR1 is LNHDA and CDR2 is SQIVND (reference sequence).

The chain couples TRBV5-1 to TRBJ2-1; TRBD2 aligns across 16 bases. Trimming at V came to 3 bases and at J to 8 bases, leaving 2 bases not matched to a gene. The CDR3 sequence is 15 residues long. CDR1 and CDR2 (germline): SGHRS, YFSETQ. The chain's CDR3 is CASSSGLAGGHEQFF. In DNA, the CDR3 is TGCGCCAGCAGCTCGGGACTAGCGGGGGGGCATGAGCAGTTCTTC.

The CDR3 is CASSLTIRGNTIYF. The CDR3 coding sequence is TGTGCCAGCAGTTTAACCATTCGGGGAAACACCATATATTTT. V is TRBV28 and J is TRBJ1-3, with D uncertain. V was trimmed by 2 bases and J by 4 bases, leaving 9 bases between them. There are 14 residues in the CDR3. CDR1 is MDHEN and CDR2 is SYDVKM in the germline V gene.

The chain combines TRBV6-5 with TRBJ1-2, with 9 bases fitting TRBD1. The CDR3 is made up of 14 amino acids. The germline V gene encodes CDR1 MNHEY and CDR2 SVGAGI. V was pared by 0 bases and J by 7 bases, with 3 bases of the junction left unmatched. The CDR3 here is CASSYSGQGFGYTF. The CDR3 DNA reads as TGTGCCAGCAGTTACTCGGGACAGGGCTTTGGCTACACCTTC.

The J gene is TRBJ2-2, the V gene TRBV5-4; 13 bases are a match to TRBD2. The CDR3 runs 16 residues. Germline V gene data show CDR1 as SGHNT and CDR2 as YYREEE (reference sequence). The junction had 8 bases not matched to a gene; V was cut back by 4 bases and J by 8 bases. The CDR3 region has the DNA TGTGCCAGCAGCCCAGGACTAGCGGGGGTCCCGGGGGAGCTGTTTTTT. It specifies CASSPGLAGVPGELFF.

The genes are TRBV12-3 or TRBV12-4 and TRBJ2-1, with D perhaps matching TRBD2 (6 bases). Trimming removed 3 bases at V and 7 bases at J, with 10 bases between. This CDR3 comprises 13 residues. The CDR3 reads CASSFLAWNEQFF. The CDR3 region has the DNA TGTGCCAGCAGTTTCCTAGCGTGGAATGAGCAGTTCTTC.

The CDR3 loop is CASSLEEVGADYGYTF. The CDR3 DNA reads TGTGCCAGCAGCTTAGAAGAGGTGGGGGCTGACTATGGCTACACCTTC. The V call is TRBV11-2, the J call TRBJ1-2; a possible D gene is TRBD1 (6 bases). CDR1 and CDR2 from the germline V gene are SGHAT and FQNNGV. The CDR3 extends over 16 amino acids. V dropped 0 bases and J dropped 3 bases, with 14 bases sitting between them.

This clone came up a few times. The rearrangement uses TRBV6-2 or TRBV6-3 and TRBJ1-5; TRBD1 might be the D (5 bases). Germline V gives CDR1 MNHEY, CDR2 SVGEGT. Trimming removed 4 bases at V and 4 bases at J, with 20 bases between. There are 17 residues in the CDR3. The CDR3 DNA reads TGTGCCAGCAGTTCTCCGGCTCCAGGGCGTGGGAATCAGCCCCAGCATTTT. It translates to CASSSPAPGRGNQPQHF.